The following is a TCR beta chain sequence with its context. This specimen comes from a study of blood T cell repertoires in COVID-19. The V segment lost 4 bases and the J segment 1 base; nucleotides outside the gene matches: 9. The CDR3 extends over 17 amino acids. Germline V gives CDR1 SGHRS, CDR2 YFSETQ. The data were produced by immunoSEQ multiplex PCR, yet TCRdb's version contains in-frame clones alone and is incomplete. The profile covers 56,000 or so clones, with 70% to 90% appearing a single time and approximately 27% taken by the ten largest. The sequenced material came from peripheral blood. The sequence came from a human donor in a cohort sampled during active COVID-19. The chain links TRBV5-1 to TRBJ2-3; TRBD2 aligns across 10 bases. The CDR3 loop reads CASSRSPSGGGTDTQYF. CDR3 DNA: TGCGCCAGCAGCCGGAGCCCTAGCGGGGGAGGCACAGATACGCAGTATTTT.